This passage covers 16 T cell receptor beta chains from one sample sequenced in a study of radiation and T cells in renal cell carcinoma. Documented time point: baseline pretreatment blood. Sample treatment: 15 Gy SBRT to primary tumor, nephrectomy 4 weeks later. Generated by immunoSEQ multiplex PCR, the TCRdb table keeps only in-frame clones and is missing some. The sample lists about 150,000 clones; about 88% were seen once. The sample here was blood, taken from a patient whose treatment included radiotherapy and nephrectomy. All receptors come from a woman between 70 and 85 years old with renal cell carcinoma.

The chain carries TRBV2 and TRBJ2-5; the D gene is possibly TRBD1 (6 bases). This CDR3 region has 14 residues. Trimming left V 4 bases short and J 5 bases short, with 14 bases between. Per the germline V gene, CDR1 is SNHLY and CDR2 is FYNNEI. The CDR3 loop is CASSGRGHGETQYF. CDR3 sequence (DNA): TGTGCCAGCAGTGGCAGGGGCCACGGGGAGACCCAGTACTTC.

The CDR3 is CASSPPQRPTEAFF. The DNA for the CDR3 is TGTGCCAGCTCACCACCACAGAGGCCCACTGAAGCTTTCTTT. The chain uses TRBV18 and TRBJ1-1; D gene ambiguous. Germline CDR1 is KGHSH and CDR2 is LQKENI. CDR3 size: 14 residues. V lost 0 bases, J lost 4 bases, and 9 bases lay in between.

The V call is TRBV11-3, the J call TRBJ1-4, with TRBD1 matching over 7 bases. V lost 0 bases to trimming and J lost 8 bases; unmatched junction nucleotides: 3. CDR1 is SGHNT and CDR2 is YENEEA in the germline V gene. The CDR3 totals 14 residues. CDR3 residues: CASSLDDRAEKLFF. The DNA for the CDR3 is TGTGCCAGCAGCTTAGACGACAGGGCGGAAAAACTGTTTTTT.

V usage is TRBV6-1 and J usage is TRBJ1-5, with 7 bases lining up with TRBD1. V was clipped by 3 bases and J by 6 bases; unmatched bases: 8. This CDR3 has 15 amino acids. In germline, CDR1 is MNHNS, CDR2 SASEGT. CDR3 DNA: TGTGCCAGCAGTGACACCCGACAGGGCCGTCAGCCCCAGCATTTT. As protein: CASSDTRQGRQPQHF.

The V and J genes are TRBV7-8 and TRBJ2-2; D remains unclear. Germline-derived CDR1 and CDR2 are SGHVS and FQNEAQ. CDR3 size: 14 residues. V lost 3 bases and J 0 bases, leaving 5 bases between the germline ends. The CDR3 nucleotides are TGTGCCAGCAGCTTCCTAACGAACACCGGGGAGCTGTTTTTT. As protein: CASSFLTNTGELFF.

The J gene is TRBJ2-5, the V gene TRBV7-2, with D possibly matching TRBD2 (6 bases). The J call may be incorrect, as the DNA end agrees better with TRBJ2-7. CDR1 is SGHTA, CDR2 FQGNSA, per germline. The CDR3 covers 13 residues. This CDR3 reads CASSLGRISEQYF. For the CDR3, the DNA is TGTGCCAGCTCCTTGGGGAGGATCAGCGAGCAGTACTTC.

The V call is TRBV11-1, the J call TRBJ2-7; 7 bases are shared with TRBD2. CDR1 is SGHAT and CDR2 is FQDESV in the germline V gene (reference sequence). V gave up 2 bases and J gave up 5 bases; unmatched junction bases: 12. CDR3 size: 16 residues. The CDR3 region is CASSLRPGRGDHEQYF. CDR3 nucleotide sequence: TGTGCCAGCAGCTTACGACCGGGACGGGGGGACCACGAGCAGTACTTC.

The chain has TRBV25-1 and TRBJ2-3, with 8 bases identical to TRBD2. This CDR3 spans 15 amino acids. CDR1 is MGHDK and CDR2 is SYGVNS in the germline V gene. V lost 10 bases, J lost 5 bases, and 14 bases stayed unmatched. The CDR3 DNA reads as TGTGCCACTATAGCCGGGACTAGACGAGAAGATACGCAGTATTTT. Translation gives CATIAGTRREDTQYF.

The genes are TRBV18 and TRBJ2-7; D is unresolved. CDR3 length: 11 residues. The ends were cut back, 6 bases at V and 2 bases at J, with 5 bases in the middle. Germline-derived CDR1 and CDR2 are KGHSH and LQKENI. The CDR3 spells CASSFTYEQYF. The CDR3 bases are TGTGCCAGCTCTTTCACCTACGAGCAGTACTTC.

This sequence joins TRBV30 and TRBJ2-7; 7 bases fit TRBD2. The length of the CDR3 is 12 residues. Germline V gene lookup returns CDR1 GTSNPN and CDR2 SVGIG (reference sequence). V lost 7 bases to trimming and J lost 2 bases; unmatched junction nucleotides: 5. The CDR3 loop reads CAFLAGTYEQYF. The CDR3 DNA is TGTGCCTTCTTAGCGGGCACCTACGAGCAGTACTTC.

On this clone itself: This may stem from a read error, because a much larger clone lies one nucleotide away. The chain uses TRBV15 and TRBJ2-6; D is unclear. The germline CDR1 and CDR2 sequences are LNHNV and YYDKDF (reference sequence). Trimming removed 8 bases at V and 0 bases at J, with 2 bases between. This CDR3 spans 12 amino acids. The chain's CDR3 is CATDSGANVLTF. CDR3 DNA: TGTGCCACCGACTCTGGGGCCAACGTCCTGACTTTC.

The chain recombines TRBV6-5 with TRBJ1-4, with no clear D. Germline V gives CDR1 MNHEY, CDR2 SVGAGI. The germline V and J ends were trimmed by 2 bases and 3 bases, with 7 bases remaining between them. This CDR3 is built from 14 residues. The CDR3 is CASSYRQSNEKLFF. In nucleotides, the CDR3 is TGTGCCAGCAGTTACAGGCAGTCTAATGAAAAACTGTTTTTT.

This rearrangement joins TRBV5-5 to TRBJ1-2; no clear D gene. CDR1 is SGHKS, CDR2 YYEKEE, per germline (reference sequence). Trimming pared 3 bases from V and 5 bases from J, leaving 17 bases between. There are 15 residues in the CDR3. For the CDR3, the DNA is TGTGCCAGCAGCTCCACGGTGGGGATGGGTTATGGCTACACCTTC. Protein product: CASSSTVGMGYGYTF.

This CDR3 is CASRPRSASGAPNTGELFF. The CDR3 DNA reads as TGTGCCAGCCGTCCCCGGTCCGCTAGCGGGGCCCCGAACACCGGGGAGCTGTTTTTT. The chain is built from TRBV2 and TRBJ2-2, with 9 bases that match TRBD2. The germline CDR1 and CDR2 sequences are SNHLY and FYNNEI. Trimming removed 8 bases from V and 0 bases from J; junction bases left unmatched: 16. There are 19 residues in the CDR3.

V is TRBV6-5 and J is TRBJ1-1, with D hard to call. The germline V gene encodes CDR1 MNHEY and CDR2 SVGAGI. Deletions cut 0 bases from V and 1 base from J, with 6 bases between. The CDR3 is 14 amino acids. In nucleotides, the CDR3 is TGTGCCAGCAGTTACTCTAAGCGGAACACTGAAGCTTTCTTT. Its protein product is CASSYSKRNTEAFF.

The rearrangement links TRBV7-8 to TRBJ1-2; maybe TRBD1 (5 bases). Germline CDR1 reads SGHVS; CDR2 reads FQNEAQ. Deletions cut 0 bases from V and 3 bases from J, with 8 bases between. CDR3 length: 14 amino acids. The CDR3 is CASSLARGDYGYTF. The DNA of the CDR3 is TGTGCCAGCAGCTTAGCGCGAGGGGACTATGGCTACACCTTC.